The rows below give T cell receptor beta chains drawn from one sample of a study of type 1 regulatory T cells. Via MiXCR, TCRdb re-called the reads, giving one row per CDR3 protein. The sample yields 80,000 to 100,000 distinct CDR3 sequences, around 30% seen once. Material for sequencing was CD4+ T cells, either the whole sample or a sorted fraction (not recorded which). All receptors derive from a human donor in good health. CDR3s include the opening cysteine and the closing phenylalanine or tryptophan. D genes are given only for firm matches. Part of the rows lack a size; the others show once, few, many or a class for expanded clones.

V gene	D gene	J gene	clone size	CDR3 protein	CDR3 DNA
TRBV6-5	-	TRBJ2-3	-	CASREAGSSTDTQYF	TGTGCCAGCAGAGAAGCGGGTTCTAGCACAGATACGCAGTATTTT
TRBV7-2	TRBD2	TRBJ2-3	few	CASSSTGLARTDTQYF	TGTGCCAGCAGCTCGACCGGACTAGCGCGCACAGATACGCAGTATTTT
TRBV12-3/TRBV12-4	-	TRBJ1-2	-	CASSASNYGYTF	TGTGCCAGCAGCGCATCAAACTATGGCTACACCTTC
TRBV5-1	-	TRBJ2-3	few	CASSSDPGTDTQYF	TGCGCCAGCAGCTCGGACCCCGGCACAGATACGCAGTATTTT
TRBV5-1	TRBD1	TRBJ2-6	-	CASSRDSSIVSGGNVLTF	TGCGCCAGCAGCAGGGACAGTTCTATTGTCTCTGGGGGCAACGTCCTGACTTTC
TRBV3-1	-	TRBJ2-5	few	CASSHWGRRAETQYF	TGTGCCAGCAGCCACTGGGGGAGACGGGCCGAGACCCAGTACTTC
TRBV7-2	-	TRBJ2-5	few	CASSPGRPAETQYF	TGTGCCAGCAGCCCGGGACGGCCAGCGGAGACCCAGTACTTC
TRBV5-1	-	TRBJ2-7	-	CASSVLAGNSYEQYF	TGCGCCAGCAGCGTCCTAGCCGGGAATTCCTACGAGCAGTACTTC
TRBV19	-	TRBJ2-1	-	CASSTELWGNEQFF	TGTGCCAGTAGTACGGAGTTGTGGGGTAATGAGCAGTTCTTC
TRBV7-8	TRBD1	TRBJ1-1	-	CASSLVGPGGVGHTEAFF	TGTGCCAGCAGCTTAGTAGGTCCAGGGGGCGTGGGTCACACTGAAGCTTTCTTT
TRBV7-2	TRBD1	TRBJ1-2	-	CASPLGAGGGEGGYTF	TGTGCCAGCCCCCTCGGAGCAGGGGGCGGGGAGGGGGGCTACACCTTC
TRBV4-1	TRBD1	TRBJ1-6	-	CASSQLPPGQYISPLHF	TGCGCCAGCAGCCAATTACCCCCGGGACAGTATATTTCACCCCTCCACTTT
TRBV12-3/TRBV12-4	-	TRBJ1-5	few	CASSLVGASINQPQHF	TGTGCCAGCAGTTTGGTAGGGGCCTCCATAAATCAGCCCCAGCATTTT
TRBV14	-	TRBJ2-1	-	CASSQDVLVNEQFF	TGTGCCAGCAGCCAAGATGTCTTAGTTAATGAGCAGTTCTTC
TRBV20-1	TRBD1	TRBJ2-5	-	CSARQTGSETQYF	TGCAGTGCCCGTCAGACAGGGTCGGAGACCCAGTACTTC
TRBV10-1	TRBD1	TRBJ2-7	-	CASSDSGQGLYEQYF	TGCGCCAGCAGTGATTCCGGACAGGGACTCTACGAGCAGTACTTC
TRBV11-1	TRBD2	TRBJ2-1	once	CASSLAGTKFDNEQFF	TGTGCCAGCAGCTTAGCTGGGACTAAATTCGACAATGAGCAGTTCTTC
TRBV14	-	TRBJ2-5	-	CASSQWSVSGGEVETQYF	TGTGCCAGCAGTCAGTGGTCTGTTAGCGGAGGAGAGGTGGAGACCCAGTACTTC
TRBV7-2	-	TRBJ2-1	few	CASRRQGGDEQFF	TGTGCCAGCAGACGGCAGGGTGGGGATGAGCAGTTCTTC
TRBV5-1	TRBD2	TRBJ2-1	-	CASSPLSSGQNNEQFF	TGCGCCAGCAGCCCCCTATCTAGCGGGCAAAACAATGAGCAGTTCTTC
TRBV20-1	TRBD2	TRBJ2-1	few	CSARGPGLAGFDNEQFF	TGCAGTGCTAGAGGTCCGGGACTAGCGGGATTCGACAATGAGCAGTTCTTC
TRBV7-2	TRBD2	TRBJ2-2	few	CASSLGGLGSSGELFF	TGTGCCAGCAGCTTAGGGGGACTAGGGTCGTCCGGGGAGCTGTTTTTT
TRBV20-1	TRBD1	TRBJ1-1	few	CSAREIQGANTEAFF	TGCAGTGCTAGAGAAATCCAGGGGGCTAACACTGAAGCTTTCTTT
TRBV6-6	-	TRBJ2-7	-	CASRGGGPYEQYF	TGTGCCAGTAGGGGCGGCGGACCCTACGAGCAGTACTTC
TRBV20-1	TRBD1	TRBJ2-1	many	CSASDRVREQFF	TGCAGTGCTAGTGACAGGGTTCGGGAGCAGTTCTTC
TRBV20-1	TRBD2	TRBJ2-7	-	CSARSGLAGDEQYF	TGCAGTGCTAGATCGGGCCTAGCGGGAGACGAGCAGTACTTC
TRBV30	TRBD1	TRBJ2-2	few	CAWSRGTAWTGELFF	TGTGCCTGGAGTCGTGGGACAGCCTGGACCGGGGAGCTGTTTTTT
TRBV30	TRBD2	TRBJ2-7	few	CAWNQLGGRLEQYF	TGTGCCTGGAACCAGTTGGGGGGGAGGCTCGAGCAGTACTTC
TRBV5-1	-	TRBJ2-7	few	CASSTQPSALGEQYF	TGCGCCAGCAGCACTCAACCGAGCGCCCTAGGCGAGCAGTACTTC
TRBV5-1	TRBD2	TRBJ2-5	-	CASSLGLAGSETQYF	TGCGCCAGCAGCTTGGGGCTAGCGGGTTCAGAGACCCAGTACTTC
TRBV7-2	-	TRBJ2-3	-	CASSSGASTDTQYF	TGTGCCAGCAGCTCAGGAGCTAGCACAGATACGCAGTATTTT
TRBV12-3/TRBV12-4	-	TRBJ2-2	once	CASRERRHTGELFF	TGTGCCAGCAGGGAGCGGAGACACACCGGGGAGCTGTTTTTT
TRBV29-1	TRBD1	TRBJ1-2	-	CSITRDRAGHTF	TGCAGTATCACGAGGGACAGGGCTGGGCACACCTTC
TRBV10-3	TRBD2	TRBJ2-1	-	CAISGGAGVYNEQFF	TGTGCCATCAGTGGGGGAGCGGGAGTATACAATGAGCAGTTCTTC
TRBV19	-	TRBJ2-3	-	CASRNRQANTQYF	TGTGCCAGTAGGAACCGACAGGCTAATACGCAGTATTTT
TRBV27	-	TRBJ2-1	few	CASSHGTSYNEQFF	TGTGCCAGCAGTCACGGGACCTCCTACAATGAGCAGTTCTTC
TRBV7-2	-	TRBJ2-1	-	CASSPTGLHSNEQFF	TGTGCCAGCAGCCCAACGGGGCTCCATAGCAATGAGCAGTTCTTC
TRBV4-3	TRBD2	TRBJ2-7	few	CASSPGLDPSYEQYF	TGCGCCAGCAGCCCCGGACTAGACCCCTCCTACGAGCAGTACTTC
TRBV12-3/TRBV12-4	TRBD1	TRBJ2-5	few	CASSPGDSRLETQYF	TGTGCCAGCAGCCCAGGGGACAGTAGATTGGAGACCCAGTACTTC
TRBV3-1	-	TRBJ2-7	few	CASSQTRDTHEQYF	TGTGCCAGCAGCCAAACCCGGGACACCCACGAGCAGTACTTC
TRBV7-8	-	TRBJ1-3	-	CASSLDRTAGNTIYF	TGTGCCAGCAGCTTAGACCGGACGGCTGGAAACACCATATATTTT
TRBV20-1	-	TRBJ2-7	-	CSARDRRRVRANSYEQYF	TGCAGTGCTAGAGATAGGCGGCGGGTGAGGGCGAACTCCTACGAGCAGTACTTC